The 9 T cell receptor beta chains below were found in one sample sequenced in a study of early T cells in non-severe SARS-CoV-2 infection. TCRdb itself ran the 5' RACE reads through MiXCR, one entry per CDR3 protein. Of about 24,000 distinct CDR3 sequences listed, about 4.5% are singletons. The material sequenced was whole blood. These receptor sequences come from an adult who was a healthcare worker with PCR-confirmed SARS-CoV-2 infection or an uninfected control (not recorded which).

This clonotype was counted ten times or more. V and J are TRBV3-1 and TRBJ1-1; no clear D gene. The length of the CDR3 is 12 residues. Between the trimmed V and J ends, which lost 1 base and 4 bases, there was a span of 4 bases. Germline CDR1 LGHDT, CDR2 YNNKEL (reference sequence). This CDR3 is CASSQGGTEAFF. For the CDR3, the DNA is TGTGCCAGCAGCCAAGGGGGCACTGAAGCTTTCTTT.

A few counts support this clonotype. This chain connects TRBV11-2 to TRBJ2-7, with no clear D. Germline V gene lookup returns CDR1 SGHAT and CDR2 FQNNGV. V was trimmed by 5 bases and J by 4 bases, leaving 9 bases between them. This CDR3 is 12 amino acids long. The CDR3 DNA sequence: TGTGCCAGCAGCGCGATCTTATACGAGCAGTACTTC. This translates into CASSAILYEQYF.

This clonotype was seen many times. The genes are TRBV7-6 and TRBJ2-5; D possibly corresponds to TRBD2 (6 bases). V lost 1 base and J lost 5, with 17 bases in between. Per germline, CDR1 SGHVS and CDR2 FNYEAQ. The CDR3 covers 16 residues. CDR3 sequence: CASSLGVTRWEETQYF. The CDR3 nucleotides read TGTGCCAGCAGCTTAGGGGTGACTAGATGGGAGGAGACCCAGTACTTC.

As DNA, the CDR3 is TGTGCCAGCTCGACGTCCCCAGGGGACGAGCAGTACTTC. Translating it yields CASSTSPGDEQYF. V is TRBV18 and J is TRBJ2-7; tentatively, D is TRBD1 (6 bases). Trimming took off 6 bases at V and 5 bases at J, with 14 bases between the two ends. The V gene's germline CDR1 is KGHSH and CDR2 LQKENI. CDR3 length: 13 residues.

This rearrangement joins TRBV10-3 to TRBJ1-1; D is perhaps TRBD1 (6 bases). Germline loops: CDR1 ENHRY, CDR2 SYGVKD. V lost 0 bases and J lost 8, with 10 bases in between. This CDR3 has 13 amino acids. The CDR3 region has the DNA TGTGCCATCAGTGAGTCGGGGGGCGTCGAAGCTTTCTTT. It codes for CAISESGGVEAFF.

This clonotype was detected a few times. CDR3 amino acids: CASSLGGKSVKYF. The CDR3 DNA reads as TGTGCCAGCAGCCTGGGCGGGAAAAGTGTAAAGTACTTC. This chain links TRBV3-1 with TRBJ2-7; weak D call: TRBD2 (6 bases). This CDR3 has 13 residues. Germline CDR1 LGHDT, CDR2 YNNKEL (reference sequence). The V end lost 4 bases, the J end lost 11 bases, and 18 bases lay between the germline ends.

This clonotype occurred a few times. This sequence joins TRBV10-3 and TRBJ1-2; possible D gene TRBD1, 5 bases. Germline V gene data show CDR1 as ENHRY and CDR2 as SYGVKD. Trimming stripped 7 bases from V and 8 bases from J, with 17 bases between. The CDR3 has 13 residues. The DNA of the CDR3 is TGTGCCATCAAGGAGGCCGGGGCGAAGGGCTACACCTTC. It translates to CAIKEAGAKGYTF.

Many counts were recorded for this clonotype. The chain has TRBV29-1 and TRBJ2-7; 9 bases match TRBD1. Per germline, CDR1 SQVTM and CDR2 ANQGSEA. The V and J ends lost 5 bases and 5 bases, in that order; junction bases with no gene match: 10. The CDR3 extends over 14 amino acids. CDR3 coding DNA: TGCAGCGTTCAATCCGGGACAGGGTTCGACGAGCAGTACTTC. This translates into CSVQSGTGFDEQYF.

This clonotype was counted ten times or more. This chain links TRBV9 with TRBJ2-5; no definite D call. The CDR3 is made up of 15 amino acids. In germline, CDR1 is SGDLS, CDR2 YYNGEE. V was cut by 3 bases and J by 5 bases, with 17 bases left in between. Written as DNA, the CDR3 is TGTGCCAGCAGCGCGTTAAGTGGGGAAGGGGAGACCCAGTACTTC. Amino acid sequence: CASSALSGEGETQYF.